Presented here are 18 T cell receptor beta chains from one specimen sequenced in a study of T-cell reconstitution after alpha-beta-depleted transplantation in children. For TCRbeta, the library was prepared with unique molecular identifiers. One entry per CDR3 protein, called by TCRdb with MiXCR from the PCR reads. This sample yields 800,000 to 1,000,000 distinct CDR3 sequences, of which roughly 31% are seen a single time; about 28% belongs to the top ten. This material consisted of PBMCs, mostly from graft donor cells, taken 360 days after TCRalphabeta/CD19-depleted stem cell transplant. The receptor source for this set is a boy younger than two who had a stem cell transplant for SCID, so the T cells may come from the graft donor.

This clonotype occurred once. The V gene is TRBV29-1, the J gene TRBJ1-1; no definite D call. The CDR3 consists of 13 residues. Per germline, CDR1 SQVTM and CDR2 ANQGSEA. For the CDR3, the DNA is TGCAGTACTCTACGGCTGCCGAACACTGAAGCTTTCTTT. Translating it yields CSTLRLPNTEAFF.

The table lists this clonotype with a count of one. V and J are TRBV19 and TRBJ1-1; D is perhaps TRBD1 (5 bases). Germline V gene data show CDR1 as LNHDA and CDR2 as SQIVND (reference sequence). This CDR3 spans 15 amino acids. V was pared by 8 bases and J by 0 bases, with 16 bases between. CDR3 protein: CASQRGATMNTEAFF. The CDR3 bases are TGTGCCAGTCAACGTGGGGCCACCATGAACACTGAAGCTTTCTTT.

The chain joins TRBV11-2 to TRBJ2-2, with TRBD1 identical over 7 bases. J gave up 0 bases and V 5 bases, and 9 bases lay outside the gene matches. CDR1 and CDR2 (germline): SGHAT, FQNNGV. There are 17 residues in the CDR3. The CDR3 loop is CASSGRDSSANTGELFF. In nucleotides, the CDR3 is TGTGCCAGCAGCGGCCGGGACAGTTCCGCGAACACCGGGGAGCTGTTTTTT.

There are a few counts of this clonotype. The chain recombines TRBV20-1 with TRBJ2-5; TRBD1 matches 7 bases. CDR3 length equals 15 residues. CDR1 and CDR2 from the germline V gene are DFQATT and SNEGSKA (reference sequence). After removal of 5 bases from V and 1 base from J, the junction contained 10 bases not matched to a gene. Here the CDR3 reads CSAGNLDRAQETQYF. The CDR3 DNA reads as TGCAGTGCTGGGAACCTAGACAGGGCCCAAGAGACCCAGTACTTC.

V is TRBV4-3 and J is TRBJ2-7; D is uncertain. V lost 0 bases to trimming and J lost 2 bases, with 14 bases between them. The germline gives CDR1 LGHNA, CDR2 YSLEER. The CDR3 has 16 residues. The CDR3, as DNA: TGCGCCAGCAGCCAAGACCTGGATTTCCAGGCCTACGAGCAGTACTTC. This sequence encodes CASSQDLDFQAYEQYF.

The table lists this clonotype with a count of one. The V and J genes are TRBV6-5 and TRBJ1-3, with 7 bases that match TRBD1. The V segment lost 2 bases and the J segment 9 bases; nucleotides outside the gene matches: 10. The CDR3 contains 15 residues. The germline V gene encodes CDR1 MNHEY and CDR2 SVGAGI. This chain's CDR3 is CASSYGTASGGTIYF. In DNA form, the CDR3 reads TGTGCCAGCAGTTACGGGACAGCCTCAGGGGGCACCATATATTTT.

V and J are TRBV12-3 or TRBV12-4 and TRBJ2-3; TRBD2 is a possible D gene (7 bases). This CDR3 has 16 amino acids. V was clipped by 3 bases and J by 2 bases, with 15 bases between them. CDR3 nucleotide sequence: TGTGCCAGCAGTTTTACAGGGAGGGTCCCCACAGATACGCAGTATTTT. Protein: CASSFTGRVPTDTQYF.

This chain connects TRBV20-1 to TRBJ1-4; the D gene is possibly TRBD1 (6 bases). CDR1 and CDR2 (germline): DFQATT, SNEGSKA (reference sequence). V was shortened by 6 bases and J by 3 bases, with 20 bases between the two germline ends. The CDR3 is 16 residues long. CDR3 bases: TGCAGTGCCCCGAGCACAGGGCCTCGCGCTAATGAAAAACTGTTTTTT. Translated, it gives CSAPSTGPRANEKLFF.

This clonotype was observed a few times. The chain recombines TRBV20-1 with TRBJ2-3; D might be TRBD2 (5 bases). V gave up 1 base and J gave up 6 bases, with 14 bases separating them. Germline V gene lookup returns CDR1 DFQATT and CDR2 SNEGSKA (reference sequence). The CDR3 is 14 residues long. The CDR3 DNA reads as TGCAGTGCTAGAGTTGCTAGCCGACCCGATACGCAGTATTTT. It codes for CSARVASRPDTQYF.

This clonotype occurred a few times. This chain uses TRBV5-6 with TRBJ2-2; 9 nucleotides align to TRBD1. Germline lookup yields CDR1 SGHDT and CDR2 YYEEEE. Trimming cost V 4 bases and J 1 base; bases outside gene matches: 14. CDR3 size: 19 residues. This chain's CDR3 is CASSLYRGPFPRNTGELFF. In DNA, the CDR3 is TGTGCCAGCAGCCTCTACAGGGGGCCTTTCCCCAGGAACACCGGGGAGCTGTTTTTT.

This clonotype was found a few times. The chain couples TRBV12-3 or TRBV12-4 to TRBJ2-4; perhaps TRBD2 as D (5 bases). The CDR3 is 17 residues long. With 2 bases removed from V and 0 bases from J, the gap between germline ends came to 14 bases. The CDR3: CASSLRWRARAKNIQYF. CDR3 bases: TGTGCCAGCAGTTTAAGGTGGCGGGCCCGAGCCAAAAACATTCAGTACTTC.

V and J are TRBV15 and TRBJ1-4; weak D call: TRBD1 (5 bases). Per the germline V gene, CDR1 is LNHNV and CDR2 is YYDKDF (reference sequence). This CDR3 is 17 amino acids long. V shed 0 bases and J shed 5 bases, with 16 bases lying between them. The CDR3 region is CATSRDFGATANEKLFF. The CDR3 DNA reads as TGTGCCACCAGCAGAGATTTCGGGGCGACGGCGAATGAAAAACTGTTTTTT.

This clonotype was observed a handful of times. The chain recombines TRBV12-3 or TRBV12-4 with TRBJ2-3; the match to TRBD2 covers 8 bases. The length of the CDR3 is 15 residues. V was pared by 3 bases and J by 1 base, with 3 bases of the junction left unmatched. DNA for the CDR3: TGTGCCAGCAGTTTCGGCGGGGGGCGCACAGATACGCAGTATTTT. This gives the protein CASSFGGGRTDTQYF.

The rearrangement uses TRBV5-1 and TRBJ2-3; tentatively, D is TRBD2 (5 bases). CDR1 and CDR2 (germline): SGHRS, YFSETQ. The CDR3 loop spans 14 amino acids. V lost 9 bases and J 0 bases, leaving 14 bases between the germline ends. The CDR3: CAIQRGTSTDTQYF. The CDR3, as DNA: TGCGCCATTCAACGGGGTACTAGCACAGATACGCAGTATTTT.

This sequence joins TRBV15 and TRBJ2-3; the D gene is possibly TRBD2 (6 bases). With 0 bases removed from V and 3 bases from J, the gap between germline ends came to 10 bases. Germline V gene sequence: CDR1 LNHNV, CDR2 YYDKDF (reference sequence). CDR3 length: 15 residues. This chain's CDR3 is CATSREVSGTDTQYF. DNA of the CDR3: TGTGCCACCAGCAGAGAGGTGAGCGGGACAGATACGCAGTATTTT.

This clonotype was observed a few times. The chain recombines TRBV9 with TRBJ1-4; D gene ambiguous. Germline CDR1 SGDLS, CDR2 YYNGEE. The V gene lost 0 bases and the J gene lost 8 bases, with 11 bases spanning the gap. This CDR3 contains 14 residues. The CDR3 DNA sequence: TGTGCCAGCAGCGTAGAGCCCAATCGGGAAAAACTGTTTTTT. Its translation: CASSVEPNREKLFF.

V gene TRBV5-5 combines with J gene TRBJ1-1; D unresolved. Trimming removed 1 base from V and 5 bases from J, with 15 bases in between. CDR3 length equals 15 residues. The germline V gene has CDR1 SGHKS and CDR2 YYEKEE (reference sequence). This CDR3 reads CASSLSDWMGTEAFF. CDR3 coding DNA: TGTGCCAGCAGCTTGTCGGATTGGATGGGGACTGAAGCTTTCTTT.

The J gene is TRBJ2-1, the V gene TRBV20-1; 7 bases match TRBD2. Germline V gene data show CDR1 as DFQATT and CDR2 as SNEGSKA (reference sequence). The CDR3 length is 13 residues. The junction had 9 bases not matched to a gene; V was cut back by 8 bases and J by 5 bases. The CDR3 sequence is CSLHSGVDNEQFF. As DNA, the CDR3 is TGCAGTCTCCACAGCGGGGTCGACAATGAGCAGTTCTTC.